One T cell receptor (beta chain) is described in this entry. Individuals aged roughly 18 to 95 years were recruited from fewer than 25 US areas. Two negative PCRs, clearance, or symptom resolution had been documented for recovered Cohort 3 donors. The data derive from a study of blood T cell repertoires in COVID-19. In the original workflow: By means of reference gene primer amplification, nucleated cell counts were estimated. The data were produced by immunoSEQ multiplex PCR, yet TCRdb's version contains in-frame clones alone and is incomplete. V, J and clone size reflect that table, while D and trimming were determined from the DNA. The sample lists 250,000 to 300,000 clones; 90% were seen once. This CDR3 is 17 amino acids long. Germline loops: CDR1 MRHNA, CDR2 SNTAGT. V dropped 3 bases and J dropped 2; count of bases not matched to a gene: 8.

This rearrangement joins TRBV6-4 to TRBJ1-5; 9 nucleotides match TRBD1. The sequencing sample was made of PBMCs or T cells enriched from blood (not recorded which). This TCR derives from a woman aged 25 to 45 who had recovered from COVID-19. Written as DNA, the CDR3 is TGTGCCAGCAGTGAACCACAGGGGGCTGAGGGCAATCAGCCCCAGCATTTT. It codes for CASSEPQGAEGNQPQHF.